The source of this T cell receptor (beta chain) is a study of response to subunit inactivated influenza vaccine. Findings of the study overall: That few new T cells are recruited by each seasonal influenza vaccination was the authors' suggestion.

Germline CDR1 is SGHKS and CDR2 is YYEKEE (reference sequence). The CDR3 is 11 residues long. V dropped 4 bases and J dropped 10 bases, with 8 bases sitting between them. TCRdb called the RT-PCR reads again in MiXCR, with one record for every CDR3 protein. Found here are 750,000 to 850,000 distinct CDR3 sequences, 15% to 20% of them singletons; the top ten hold under 13%. Comment on this clonotype: The target antigen is unknown.

The rearrangement uses TRBV5-5 and TRBJ1-4, with D uncertain. The sequenced sample was PBMCs from blood, obtained approximately 5 days after vaccination. This receptor was identified in a man in his fifties or sixties who received an inactivated influenza vaccine. CDR3 nucleotides: TGTGCCAGCAGCCCCCCTGGAAAACTGTTTTTT. Protein sequence: CASSPPGKLFF.